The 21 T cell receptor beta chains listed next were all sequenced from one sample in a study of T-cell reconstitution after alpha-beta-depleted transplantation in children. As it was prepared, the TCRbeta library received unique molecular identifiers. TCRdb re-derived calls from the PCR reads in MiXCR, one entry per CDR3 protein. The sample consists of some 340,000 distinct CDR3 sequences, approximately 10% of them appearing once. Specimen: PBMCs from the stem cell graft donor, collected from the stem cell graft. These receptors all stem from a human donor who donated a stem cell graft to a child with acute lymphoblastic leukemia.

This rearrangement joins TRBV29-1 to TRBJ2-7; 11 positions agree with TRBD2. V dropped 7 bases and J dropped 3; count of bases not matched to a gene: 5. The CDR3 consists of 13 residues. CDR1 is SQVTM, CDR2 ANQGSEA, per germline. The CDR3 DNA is TGCAGCGCTAGACTAGCGGGATACTACGAGCAGTACTTC. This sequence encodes CSARLAGYYEQYF.

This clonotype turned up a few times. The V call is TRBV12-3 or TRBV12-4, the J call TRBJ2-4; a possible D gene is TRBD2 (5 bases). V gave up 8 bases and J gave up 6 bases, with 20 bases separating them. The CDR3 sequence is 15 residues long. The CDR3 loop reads CASRNEGTEGNIQYF. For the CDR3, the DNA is TGTGCCAGCCGTAACGAGGGAACGGAAGGAAACATTCAGTACTTC.

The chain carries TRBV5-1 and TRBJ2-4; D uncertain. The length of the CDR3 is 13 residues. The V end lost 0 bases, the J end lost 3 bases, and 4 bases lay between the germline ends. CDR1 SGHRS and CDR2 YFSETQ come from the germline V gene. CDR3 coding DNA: TGCGCCAGCAGCTTGGCGGGCAAAAACATTCAGTACTTC. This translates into CASSLAGKNIQYF.

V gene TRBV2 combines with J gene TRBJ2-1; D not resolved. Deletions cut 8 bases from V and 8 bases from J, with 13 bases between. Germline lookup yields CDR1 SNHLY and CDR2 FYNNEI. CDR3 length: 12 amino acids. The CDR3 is CASPRRRDEQFF. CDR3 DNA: TGTGCCAGCCCGAGACGAAGGGATGAGCAGTTCTTC.

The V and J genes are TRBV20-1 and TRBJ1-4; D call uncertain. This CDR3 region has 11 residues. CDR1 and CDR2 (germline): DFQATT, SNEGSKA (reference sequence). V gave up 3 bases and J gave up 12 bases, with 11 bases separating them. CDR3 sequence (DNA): TGCAGTGCTAGCCCGACTTTGGAACTGTTTTTT. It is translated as CSASPTLELFF.

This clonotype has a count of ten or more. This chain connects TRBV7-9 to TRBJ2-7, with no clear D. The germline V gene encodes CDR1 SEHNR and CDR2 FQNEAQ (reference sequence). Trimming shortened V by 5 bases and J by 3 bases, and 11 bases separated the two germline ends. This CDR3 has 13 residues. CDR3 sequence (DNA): TGTGCCAGCAGCCCTCGCGGATACTACGAGCAGTACTTC. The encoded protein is CASSPRGYYEQYF. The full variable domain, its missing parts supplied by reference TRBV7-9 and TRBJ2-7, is DTGVSQNPRHKITKRGQNVTFRCDPISEHNRLYWYRQTLGQGPEFLTYFQNEAQLEKSRLLSDRFSAERPKGSFSTLEIQRTEQGDSAMYLCASSPRGYYEQYFGPGTRLTVT.

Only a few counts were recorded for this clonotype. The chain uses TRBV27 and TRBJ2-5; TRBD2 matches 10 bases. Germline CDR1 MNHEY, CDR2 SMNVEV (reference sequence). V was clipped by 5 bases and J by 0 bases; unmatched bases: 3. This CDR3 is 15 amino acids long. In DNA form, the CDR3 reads TGTGCCAGCAGTAAGGGACTAGCGTACCAAGAGACCCAGTACTTC. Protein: CASSKGLAYQETQYF.

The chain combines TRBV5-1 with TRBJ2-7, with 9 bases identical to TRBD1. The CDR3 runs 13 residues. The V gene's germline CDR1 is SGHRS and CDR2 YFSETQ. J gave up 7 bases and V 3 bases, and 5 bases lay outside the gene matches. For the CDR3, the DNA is TGCGCCAGCAGCTACACAGGGGGCCGGGAGCAGTACTTC. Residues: CASSYTGGREQYF.

In nucleotides, the CDR3 is TGCGCCAGCAGCTTTCCCAGTCAAGAGACCCAGTACTTC. Protein: CASSFPSQETQYF. The rearrangement joins TRBV5-1 to TRBJ2-5; D unresolved. Germline assignment: CDR1 SGHRS and CDR2 YFSETQ. The CDR3 runs to 13 residues. Deletions cut 2 bases from V and 2 bases from J, with 7 bases between.

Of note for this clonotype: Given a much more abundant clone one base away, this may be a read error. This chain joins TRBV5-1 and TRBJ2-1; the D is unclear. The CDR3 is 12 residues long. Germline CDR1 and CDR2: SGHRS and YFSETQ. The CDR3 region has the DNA TGCGCCAGCAGCTTGGGGGTCTATGACCAGTTCTTC. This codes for CASSLGVYDQFF.

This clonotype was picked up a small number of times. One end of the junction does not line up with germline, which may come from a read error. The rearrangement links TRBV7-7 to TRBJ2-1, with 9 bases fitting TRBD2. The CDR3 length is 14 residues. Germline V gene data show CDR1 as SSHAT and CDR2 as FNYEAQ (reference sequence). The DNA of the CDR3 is TGTGCTAGCAGCTTAGGGGGACTAGCCCATGAGCAGTTCTTC. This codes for CASSLGGLAHEQFF.

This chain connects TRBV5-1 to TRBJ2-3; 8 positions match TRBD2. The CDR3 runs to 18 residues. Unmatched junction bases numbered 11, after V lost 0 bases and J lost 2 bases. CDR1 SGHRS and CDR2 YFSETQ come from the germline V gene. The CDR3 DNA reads TGCGCCAGCAGCTTGGACCAAAGCGGGAGTTACCTCACAGATACGCAGTATTTT. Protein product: CASSLDQSGSYLTDTQYF.

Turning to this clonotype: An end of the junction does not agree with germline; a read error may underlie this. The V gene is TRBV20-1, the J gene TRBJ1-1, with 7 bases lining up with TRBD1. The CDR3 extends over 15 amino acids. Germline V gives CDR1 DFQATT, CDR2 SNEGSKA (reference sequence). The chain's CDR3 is CSVPGPTGWNTDAFF. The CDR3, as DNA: TGCAGTGTCCCCGGGCCGACAGGGTGGAACACTGACGCTTTCTTT.

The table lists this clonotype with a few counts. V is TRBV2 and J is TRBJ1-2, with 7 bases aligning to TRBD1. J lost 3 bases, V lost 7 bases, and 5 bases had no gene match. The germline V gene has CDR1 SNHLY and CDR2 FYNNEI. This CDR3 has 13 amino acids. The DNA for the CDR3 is TGTGCCAGCAACACAGGGGTGGACTATGGCTACACCTTC. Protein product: CASNTGVDYGYTF.

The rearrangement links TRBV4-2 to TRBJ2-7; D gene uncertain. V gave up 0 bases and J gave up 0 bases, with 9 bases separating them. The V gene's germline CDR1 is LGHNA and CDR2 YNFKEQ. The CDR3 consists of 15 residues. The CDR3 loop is CASSQDLVSSYEQYF. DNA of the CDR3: TGTGCCAGCAGCCAAGATCTCGTCAGCTCCTACGAGCAGTACTTC.

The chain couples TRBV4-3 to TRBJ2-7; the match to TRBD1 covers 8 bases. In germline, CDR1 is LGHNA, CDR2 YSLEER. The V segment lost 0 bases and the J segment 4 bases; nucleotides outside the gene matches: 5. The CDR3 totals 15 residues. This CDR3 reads CASSQDRTGRYEQYF. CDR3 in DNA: TGCGCCAGCAGCCAAGACCGGACAGGGCGTTACGAGCAGTACTTC.

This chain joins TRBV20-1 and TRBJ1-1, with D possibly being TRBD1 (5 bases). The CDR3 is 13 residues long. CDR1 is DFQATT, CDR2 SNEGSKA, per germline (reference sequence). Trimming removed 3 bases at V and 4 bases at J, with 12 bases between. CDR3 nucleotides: TGCAGTGCTAGCCCAGGCCAGGGCACTGAAGCTTTCTTT. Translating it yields CSASPGQGTEAFF.

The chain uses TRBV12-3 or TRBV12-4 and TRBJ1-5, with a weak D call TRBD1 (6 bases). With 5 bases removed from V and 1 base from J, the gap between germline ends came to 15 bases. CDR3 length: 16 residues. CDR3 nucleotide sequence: TGTGCCAGCAGTGCTACAGGGTATTCGAGCAATCAGCCCCAGCATTTT. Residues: CASSATGYSSNQPQHF.

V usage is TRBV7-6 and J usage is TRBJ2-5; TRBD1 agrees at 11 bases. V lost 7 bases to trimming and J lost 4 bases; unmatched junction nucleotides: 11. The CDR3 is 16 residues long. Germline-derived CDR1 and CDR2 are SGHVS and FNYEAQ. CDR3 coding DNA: TGTGCCAGCACCCTCCGGGACAGGGGGGCAAGAGAGACCCAGTACTTC. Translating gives CASTLRDRGARETQYF. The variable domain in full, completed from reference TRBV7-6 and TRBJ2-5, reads GAGVSQSPRYKVTKRGQDVALRCDPISGHVSLYWYRQALGQGPEFLTYFNYEAQQDKSGLPNDRFSAERPEGSISTLTIQRTEQRDSAMYRCASTLRDRGARETQYFGPGTRLLVL.

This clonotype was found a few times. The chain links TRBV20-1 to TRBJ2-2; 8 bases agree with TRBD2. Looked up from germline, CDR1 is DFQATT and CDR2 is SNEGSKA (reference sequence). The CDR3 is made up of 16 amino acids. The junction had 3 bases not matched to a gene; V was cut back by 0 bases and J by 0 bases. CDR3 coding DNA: TGCAGTGCTAGAGATAGTAGCGGGGCGAACACCGGGGAGCTGTTTTTT. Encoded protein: CSARDSSGANTGELFF.

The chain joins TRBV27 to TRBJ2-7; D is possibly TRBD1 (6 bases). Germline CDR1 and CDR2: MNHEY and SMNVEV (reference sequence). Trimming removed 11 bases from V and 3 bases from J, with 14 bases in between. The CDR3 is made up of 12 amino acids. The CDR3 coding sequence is TGTGCCCGTACCAAGGGGGTCTACGAGCAGTACTTC. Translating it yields CARTKGVYEQYF.